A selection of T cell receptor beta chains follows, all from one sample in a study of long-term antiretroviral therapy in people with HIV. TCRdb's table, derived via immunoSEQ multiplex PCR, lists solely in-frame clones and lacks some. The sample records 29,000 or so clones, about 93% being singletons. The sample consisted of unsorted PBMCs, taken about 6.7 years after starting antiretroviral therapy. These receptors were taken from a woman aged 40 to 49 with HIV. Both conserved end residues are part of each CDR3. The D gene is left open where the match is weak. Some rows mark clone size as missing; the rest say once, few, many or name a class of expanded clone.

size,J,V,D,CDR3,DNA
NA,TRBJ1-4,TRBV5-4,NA,CASSPSRVKGKLFF,TGTGCCAGCAGCCCGAGCAGGGTGAAGGGAAAACTGTTTTTT
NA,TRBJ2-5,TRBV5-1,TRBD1,CASSLTGARQETQYF,TGCGCCAGCAGCTTGACAGGGGCACGGCAAGAGACCCAGTACTTC
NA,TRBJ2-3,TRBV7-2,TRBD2,CASSSTLAGVTDTQYF,TGTGCCAGCAGCTCAACCCTAGCGGGGGTCACAGATACGCAGTATTTT
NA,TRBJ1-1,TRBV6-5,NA,CASGVGGTANTEAFF,TGTGCCAGCGGAGTCGGAGGGACGGCGAACACTGAAGCTTTCTTT
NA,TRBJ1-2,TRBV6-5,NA,CASSAPAPLYGYTF,TGTGCCAGCAGTGCGCCGGCGCCTCTCTATGGCTACACCTTC
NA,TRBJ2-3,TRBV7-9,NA,CASSTQSGRRPTDTQYF,TGTGCCAGCAGCACTCAATCGGGACGGCGGCCCACAGATACGCAGTATTTT
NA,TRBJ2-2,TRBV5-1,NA,CASTNSDAGDFNTGELFF,TGCGCCAGCACTAATTCAGATGCCGGTGACTTTAACACCGGGGAGCTGTTTTTT
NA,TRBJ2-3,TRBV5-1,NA,CASSFSTDTQYF,TGCGCCAGCAGCTTCTCTACAGATACGCAGTATTTT
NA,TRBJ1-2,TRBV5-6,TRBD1,CASSPGQGGYGYTF,TGTGCCAGCAGCCCGGGACAGGGTGGCTATGGCTACACCTTC
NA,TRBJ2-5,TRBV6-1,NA,CASANQETQYF,TGTGCCAGCGCGAACCAAGAGACCCAGTACTTC
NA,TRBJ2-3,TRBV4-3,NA,CASSQVWGRTGDTQYF,TGCGCCAGCAGCCAAGTGTGGGGGAGGACGGGGGATACGCAGTATTTT
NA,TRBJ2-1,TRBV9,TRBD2,CASSVSGGRFNEQFF,TGTGCCAGCAGCGTTAGCGGGGGGCGGTTCAATGAGCAGTTCTTC
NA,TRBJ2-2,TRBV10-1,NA,CASSKGNTGELFF,TGCGCCAGCAGCAAGGGCAACACCGGGGAGCTGTTTTTT
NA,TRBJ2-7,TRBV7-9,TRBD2,CASSLGGGGAEQYF,TGTGCCAGCAGCTTAGGGGGGGGAGGCGCCGAGCAGTACTTC
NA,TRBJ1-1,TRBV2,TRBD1,CASKTGGTNTEAFF,TGTGCCAGCAAGACAGGGGGCACGAACACTGAAGCTTTCTTT
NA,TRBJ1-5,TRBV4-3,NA,CASSQDTGGVQPQHF,TGCGCCAGCAGCCAAGATACGGGGGGTGTTCAGCCCCAGCATTTT
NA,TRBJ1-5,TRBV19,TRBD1,CASSPTGGAGNQPQHF,TGTGCCAGTAGCCCCACAGGGGGCGCGGGCAATCAGCCCCAGCATTTT
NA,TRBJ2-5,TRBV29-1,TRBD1,CSVGEGAKTQYF,TGCAGCGTGGGAGAGGGGGCGAAGACCCAGTACTTC
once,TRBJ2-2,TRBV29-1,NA,CIGANTGELFF,TGCATTGGGGCTAACACCGGGGAGCTGTTTTTT
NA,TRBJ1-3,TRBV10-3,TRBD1,CAISESSGTGSGNTIYF,TGTGCCATCAGTGAGTCTTCCGGGACAGGCTCTGGAAACACCATATATTTT
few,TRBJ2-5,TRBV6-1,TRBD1,CASSGINRGGHF,TGTGCCAGCTCAGGGATTAACAGGGGTGGCCACTTC
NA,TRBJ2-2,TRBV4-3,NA,CASSQDSGLHTGELFF,TGCGCCAGCAGCCAAGATTCGGGACTCCACACCGGGGAGCTGTTTTTT
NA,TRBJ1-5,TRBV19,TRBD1,CASRTGDSNQPQHF,TGTGCCAGTAGGACAGGGGATAGCAATCAGCCCCAGCATTTT
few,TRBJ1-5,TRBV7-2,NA,CASSLNDGINQHF,TGTGCCAGCAGTCTAAACGACGGAATAAACCAGCATTTT
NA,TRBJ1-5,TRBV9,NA,CASSVGTTGQPQHF,TGTGCCAGCAGCGTAGGAACGACGGGGCAGCCCCAGCATTTT
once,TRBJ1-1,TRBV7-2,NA,CASSGDNTEAFF,TGTGCCAGCAGCGGGGACAACACTGAAGCTTTCTTT
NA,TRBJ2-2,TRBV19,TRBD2,CASMVDSGGAGTGELFF,TGTGCCAGTATGGTTGATAGCGGGGGGGCGGGCACCGGGGAGCTGTTTTTT